This TCR beta chain was recovered during a study of blood T cells in healthy people across ages. Together with a sample-barcoded 5' primer, a J-beta primer mix was included in a second PCR lasting about 6 to 11 cycles. TCRdb called the 5' RACE reads again in MiXCR, with one record for every CDR3 protein. The table includes approximately 1,700,000 distinct CDR3 sequences, about 39% detected once. The study recruited healthy Caucasian donors from Russia who were aged roughly 6 to 100. Total RNA extraction produced at least 6 micrograms (per sample) for the study. As concerns this clonotype: Antigen unknown.

Findings of the study overall: Per million T cells, the diversity of TCR beta decreased roughly linearly as age advanced.

Trimming took 0 bases from V and 8 from J; bases not matched to a gene: 7. Per germline, CDR1 ENHRY and CDR2 SYGVKD. The CDR3 spans 15 residues. This TCR was recovered from a human donor in good health. The rearrangement joins TRBV10-3 to TRBJ2-1, with TRBD1 matching over 7 bases. Input material: blood. The CDR3 here is CAISESSDRVDEQFF. DNA for the CDR3: TGTGCCATCAGTGAGTCGAGTGACAGGGTCGATGAGCAGTTCTTC.